This TCR beta chain was obtained from a study of neurological immune-mediated disorders. Findings and caveats of the study: None of the CDR3 amino acid sequences of expanded clones recurred across subjects, suggesting private repertoires in all groups. On phylogenetic grouping, the repertoires of 18 of 34 multiple sclerosis patients fell within one related-CDR3 cluster, constituting a possible signature.

Every sequencing run generated in excess of 160 million TCR-beta sequences. These sequences covered 15-18 subjects. From the 5' RACE reads, TCRdb called clonotypes with MiXCR, one entry per CDR3 protein. The sample lists roughly 100,000 distinct CDR3 sequences; around 3.4% were seen once. This clonotype has ten or more counts. No antigen is known for it. Looked up from germline, CDR1 is SGHVS and CDR2 is FNYEAQ. CDR3 length: 14 amino acids. Trimming cost V 5 bases and J 8 bases, with 18 bases left between them. Unsorted libraries were generated from 2 million PBMCs. These cells had been stored in RNAlater at -80 C.

The genes are TRBV7-6 and TRBJ1-2; a weak D match, TRBD1 (6 bases). The sample taken for sequencing was PBMCs. This clonotype was sampled from a woman aged 18-30 years with multiple sclerosis. CDR3 coding DNA: TGTGCCAGCAGCCGCTCCACACAGGGTTGGGGCTACACCTTC. It translates to CASSRSTQGWGYTF.